This TCR beta chain was found in a study of blood T cell repertoires in COVID-19. As for the study in general: The origin of the acute and convalescent COVID-19 samples was the United States, Italy and Spain.

Per the original methods: Estimation of nucleated cell counts was performed using reference gene primer amplification. TCRdb's copy holds only in-frame clones and misses some; the assay was immunoSEQ multiplex PCR. Clone size and the V and J calls come from that table; the DNA yielded D and trimming. The repertoire holds almost 200,000 clones, with about 90% as singletons. J gave up 8 bases and V 4 bases, and 6 bases lay outside the gene matches. CDR1 and CDR2 (germline): SGHDT, YYEEEE. The CDR3 has 15 amino acids. Only a few counts were recorded for this clone. This chain connects TRBV5-6 to TRBJ1-6; 10 bases line up with TRBD1. The sequenced sample was peripheral blood. This TCR was sampled from a woman aged 65 to 85 with acute or convalescent COVID-19. The CDR3 loop is CASSRSGTGDSPLHF. The CDR3 bases are TGTGCCAGCAGCAGATCCGGGACAGGGGATTCACCCCTCCACTTT.